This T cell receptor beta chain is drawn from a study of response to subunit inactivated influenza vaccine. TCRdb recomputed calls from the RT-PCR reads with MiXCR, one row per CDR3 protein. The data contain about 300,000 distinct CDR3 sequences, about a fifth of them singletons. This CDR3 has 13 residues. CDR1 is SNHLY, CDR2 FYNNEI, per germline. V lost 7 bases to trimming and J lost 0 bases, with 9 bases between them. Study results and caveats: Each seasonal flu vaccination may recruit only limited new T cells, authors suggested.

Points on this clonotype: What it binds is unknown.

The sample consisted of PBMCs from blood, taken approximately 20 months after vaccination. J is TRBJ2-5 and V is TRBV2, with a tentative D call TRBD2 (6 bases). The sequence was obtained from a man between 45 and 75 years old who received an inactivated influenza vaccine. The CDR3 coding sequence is TGTGCCAGCACGGGACTGAACCAAGAGACCCAGTACTTC. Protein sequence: CASTGLNQETQYF.